Detailed here is one T cell receptor (beta chain). This entry comes from a study of blood T cell repertoires in COVID-19. Study-wide background: Acute and convalescent COVID-19 samples came from the United States, Italy and Spain. T cells, B-cell-depleted T cells, or PBMCs provided the cDNA or gDNA that served as material.

In the source study's methods: Reference gene primer amplification gave nucleated cell count estimates. Only in-frame clones appear in the TCRdb table, and some are missing; sequencing was by immunoSEQ multiplex PCR. V and J calls and clone size are copied from that table; D and trimming were computed from the DNA. The sample holds 6,000 to 6,500 clones, around 80% seen once. The receptor was derived from a human donor with active COVID-19. The donor label of this sample is uncertain. The sample taken for sequencing was peripheral blood.

This CDR3 is CASSITDNQPQHF. CDR3 nucleotides: TGTGCCAGTAGTATTACAGATAATCAGCCCCAGCATTTT. This chain links TRBV19 with TRBJ1-5; D is uncertain. This CDR3 spans 13 amino acids. V was pared by 3 bases and J by 4 bases, with 7 bases between. Germline CDR1 reads LNHDA; CDR2 reads SQIVND (reference sequence).